This TCR beta chain was documented in a study of identical twins (dated by TCRdb to the mid-2010s). Broadly, across the study: The study deep-sequenced TCR alpha and beta repertoires from monozygotic twins, unrelated adults of various ages and cord blood to test whether fetal clonotypes persist. To rule out contamination, the twin experiments were replicated at different times with different library preparation protocols.

Findings and caveats that apply to the study as a whole: Zero-insertion analyses could be partly confounded by invariant T cells such as MAIT and iNKT, though diverse VJ usage argued against such confounding for most clonotypes. Compared with coincidental sharing between unrelated individuals, an excess of low generation-probability sequences was observed among out-of-frame TCR alpha sequences shared between twins. Because the same donors could not be followed over many years, the conclusions relied on cross-sectional statistical analysis. The excess sharing between twins in beta out-of-frame sequences was weaker because fewer shared sequences reduced the signal-to-noise ratio. Out-of-frame TCR alpha sharing in monozygotic twins was systematically underestimated by recombination models, whereas sharing between unrelated individuals was in agreement with the recombination models. Fewer insertions were carried by abundant cord blood beta clonotypes, a similar but weaker trend appeared in young adult naive repertoires, and no such trend appeared in memory repertoires.

With respect to this clonotype: The target of this receptor is not known. No base quality values were provided; no much bigger clone lies one nucleotide off.

All donors were healthy Caucasians. To prepare the library, 5' RACE was applied. The data were produced on an Illumina HiSeq 2000. Template switching added a universal primer binding site, and the final cDNA carried a unique molecular identifier that allowed TCR cDNA molecules to be counted accurately. Specific primers in the conserved constant-segment region were used to synthesize first-strand cDNA for the TCR alpha and beta chains. To control for contamination, every cDNA library was double barcoded, receiving both a SMART-Mk sample barcode and Illumina barcodes. TruSeq adapter sequences and Illumina sample barcodes were added in two successive PCR steps. The TCR alpha and beta cDNA libraries were sequenced on the Illumina HiSeq platform using custom primers. The authors' analysis ran thus. Unique molecular identifiers were extracted from raw reads with MiGEC, and CDR3 positions were determined with MiXCR. For each individual, recombination models were inferred using an EM algorithm with the repgenHMM and IGoR tools. Shared clonotype analysis was performed with the tcR package in R, normalizing sharing by the product of cloneset sizes. To study raw recombination free of thymic and clonal selection effects, out-of-frame nonproductive sequences were analyzed. The public sequencing data were trimmed at Q25 with fastp and processed into clonotypes with MiXCR by TCRdb, which kept only in-frame beta chains. Merged by CDR3 protein, the rows form single entries marked with the most common genes and DNA. What appears here as the V and J calls and clone size reflects TCRdb's work, not the paper's. The table for this sample lists 1.5 million to 2 million distinct CDR3 sequences; less than 40% of them were counted only once. The top ten clones comprise approximately 0.25% of the sample.

The clonotype comes from a newborn girl in good health. The sample was cord blood.

The base sequence is TGTGCCAGCAGCTTACCGGGGGGGATCACAGATACGCAGTATTTT. Translated, it reads CASSLPGGITDTQYF. The V and J genes are TRBV7-8 and TRBJ2-3; 8 nucleotides in the junction match TRBD2. Germline trimming amounts to 2 bases on V and 2 bases on J, with 3 as the count of junction bases outside the gene matches. The CDR3 sequence holds 15 residues, the cysteine and phenylalanine included. Kept here is only the CDR3 DNA, which spans 45 bases and is read in frame from base 1. The germline V gene specifies SGHVS as CDR1 and FQNEAQ as CDR2.